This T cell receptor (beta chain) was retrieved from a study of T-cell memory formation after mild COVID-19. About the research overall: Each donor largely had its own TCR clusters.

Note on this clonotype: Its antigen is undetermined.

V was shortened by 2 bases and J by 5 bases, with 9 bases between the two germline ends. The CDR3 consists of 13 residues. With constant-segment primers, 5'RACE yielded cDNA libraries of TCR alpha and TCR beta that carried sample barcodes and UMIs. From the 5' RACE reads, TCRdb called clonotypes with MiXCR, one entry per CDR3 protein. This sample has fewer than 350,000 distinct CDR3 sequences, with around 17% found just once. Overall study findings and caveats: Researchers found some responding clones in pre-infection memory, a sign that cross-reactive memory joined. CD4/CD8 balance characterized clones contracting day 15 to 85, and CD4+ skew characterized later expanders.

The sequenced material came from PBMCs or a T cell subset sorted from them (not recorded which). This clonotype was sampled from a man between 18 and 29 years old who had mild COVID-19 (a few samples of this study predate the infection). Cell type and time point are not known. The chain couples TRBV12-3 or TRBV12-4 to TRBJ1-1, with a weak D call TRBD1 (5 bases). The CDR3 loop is CASSLYEGTEAFF. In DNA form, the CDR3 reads TGTGCCAGCAGTTTATATGAGGGGACTGAAGCTTTCTTT.